This T cell receptor (beta chain) was captured in a study of T cell clusters in autoimmune cytopenias. TRB was amplified from roughly 270 ng of peripheral blood genomic DNA per sample. This CDR3 is built from 13 residues. Per the germline V gene, CDR1 is MNHEY and CDR2 is SMNVEV (reference sequence). This clonotype is called medium-sized based on its frequency. Multiplex touch-down PCR amplified TRB using TRB-A and TRB-B pools in one tube. TCRdb processed the multiplex PCR reads again and assigns one entry to each CDR3 protein, with no DNA. The table lists around 6,000 distinct CDR3 sequences. These data are also associated with another study on T cell repertoires in aging, cancer and after chemotherapy.

The material sequenced was peripheral blood. The chain links TRBV27 to TRBJ2-2. The TCR was taken from a human donor in good health. This CDR3 reads CASSLVGTGELFF.